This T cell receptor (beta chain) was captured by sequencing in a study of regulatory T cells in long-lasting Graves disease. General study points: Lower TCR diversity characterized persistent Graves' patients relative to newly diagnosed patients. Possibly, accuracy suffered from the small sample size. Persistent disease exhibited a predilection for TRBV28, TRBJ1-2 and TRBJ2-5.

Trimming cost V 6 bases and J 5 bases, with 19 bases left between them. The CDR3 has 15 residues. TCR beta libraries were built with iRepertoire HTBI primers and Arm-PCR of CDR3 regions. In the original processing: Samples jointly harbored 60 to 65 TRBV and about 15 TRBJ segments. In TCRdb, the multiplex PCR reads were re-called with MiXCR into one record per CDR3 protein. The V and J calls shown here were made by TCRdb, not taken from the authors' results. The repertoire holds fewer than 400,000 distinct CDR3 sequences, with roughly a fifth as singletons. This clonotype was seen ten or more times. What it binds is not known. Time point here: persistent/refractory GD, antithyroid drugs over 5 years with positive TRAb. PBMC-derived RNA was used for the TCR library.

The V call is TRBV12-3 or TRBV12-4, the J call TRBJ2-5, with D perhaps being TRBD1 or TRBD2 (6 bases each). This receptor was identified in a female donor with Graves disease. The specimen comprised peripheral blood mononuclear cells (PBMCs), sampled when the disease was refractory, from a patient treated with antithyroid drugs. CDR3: CASSGGEGGWETQYF. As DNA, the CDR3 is TGTGCCAGCAGCGGGGGCGAGGGGGGTTGGGAGACCCAGTACTTC.